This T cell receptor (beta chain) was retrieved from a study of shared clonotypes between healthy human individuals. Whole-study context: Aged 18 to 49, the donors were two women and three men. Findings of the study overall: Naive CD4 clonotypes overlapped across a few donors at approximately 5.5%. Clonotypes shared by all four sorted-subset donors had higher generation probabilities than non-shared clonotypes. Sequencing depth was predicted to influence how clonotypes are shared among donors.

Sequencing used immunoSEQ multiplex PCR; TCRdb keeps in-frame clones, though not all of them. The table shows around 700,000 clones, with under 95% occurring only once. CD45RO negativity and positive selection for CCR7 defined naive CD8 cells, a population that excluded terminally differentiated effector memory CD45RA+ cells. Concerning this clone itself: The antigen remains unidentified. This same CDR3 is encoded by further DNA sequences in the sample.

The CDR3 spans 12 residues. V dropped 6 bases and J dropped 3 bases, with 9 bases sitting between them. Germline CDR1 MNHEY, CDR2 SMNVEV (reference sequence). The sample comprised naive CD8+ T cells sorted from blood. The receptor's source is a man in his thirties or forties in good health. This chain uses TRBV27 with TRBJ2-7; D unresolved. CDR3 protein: CASSPGGYEQYF. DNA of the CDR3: TGTGCCAGCAGCCCCGGTGGCTACGAGCAGTACTTC.